These 14 T cell receptor beta chains were sequenced from one sample in a study of regulatory T cells in long-lasting Graves disease. As to time point: persistent/refractory GD, antithyroid drugs over 5 years with positive TRAb. RNA from PBMCs was the source of the TCR library. TCR beta libraries were built with iRepertoire HTBI primers and Arm-PCR of CDR3 regions. A single record per CDR3 protein comes from TCRdb applying MiXCR to the multiplex PCR reads. The sample holds a few hundred thousand distinct CDR3 sequences, about a quarter seen once. Sequenced here: peripheral blood mononuclear cells (PBMCs), sampled when the disease was refractory, from a patient treated with antithyroid drugs. The receptors stem from a female donor with Graves disease.

This rearrangement joins TRBV6-1 to TRBJ1-2, with no clear D. Germline V CDR1 and CDR2: MNHNS, SASEGT. Deletions cut 6 bases from V and 9 bases from J, with 17 bases between. CDR3 length: 13 residues. For the CDR3, the DNA is TGTGCCAGCAGCGAACTTCCTAGTGGGAGCTACACCTTC. This translates into CASSELPSGSYTF.

This clonotype came up a few times. The V call is TRBV14, the J call TRBJ2-2, with D uncertain. Germline CDR1 reads SGHDN; CDR2 reads FVKESK. The CDR3 extends over 15 amino acids. Trimming took 1 base from V and 2 from J, leaving 8 bases between them. CDR3 bases: TGTGCCAGCAGCCAAGTGGCAGTTAACACCGGGGAGCTGTTTTTT. Its translation: CASSQVAVNTGELFF.

A remark on this clonotype: Possible read error: a much larger clone is one base away. V usage is TRBV2 and J usage is TRBJ2-2, with D possibly being TRBD2 (7 bases). The CDR3 is made up of 12 amino acids. CDR1 and CDR2 (germline): SNHLY, FYNNEI. The CDR3, as DNA: TGTGCCAGCAGCGAGGGGGGCGGGGGGCTGTTTTTT. This encodes CASSEGGGGLFF.

There are many counts of this clonotype. The J gene is TRBJ2-2, the V gene TRBV2, with 8 bases fitting TRBD2. The CDR3 consists of 14 residues. The V segment lost 7 bases and the J segment 7 bases; nucleotides outside the gene matches: 8. CDR1 is SNHLY, CDR2 FYNNEI, per germline. The CDR3 region is CASTAVSGSGELFF. CDR3 bases: TGTGCCAGCACCGCGGTGAGCGGGAGCGGGGAGCTGTTTTTT. The whole variable domain, remainder taken from reference TRBV2 and TRBJ2-2, is EPEVTQTPSHQVTQMGQEVILRCVPISNHLYFYWYRQILGQKVEFLVSFYNNEISEKSEIFDDQFSVERPDGSNFTLKIRSTKLEDSAMYFCASTAVSGSGELFFGEGSRLTVL.

For this clonotype: Just one base apart from a much larger clone, this may be a read error. The chain is built from TRBV5-1 and TRBJ2-6; 10 positions agree with TRBD1. The CDR3 is made up of 18 amino acids. CDR1 and CDR2 (germline): SGHRS, YFSETQ. V shed 4 bases and J 0 bases; nucleotides not matched to a gene: 7. CDR3 residues: CASSQGDRGSSGANVLTF. DNA for the CDR3: TGCGCCAGCAGCCAGGGGGACAGGGGATCCTCTGGGGCCAACGTCCTGACTTTC. Full variable domain (remainder filled in from reference TRBV5-1 and TRBJ2-6): KAGVTQTPRYLIKTRGQQVTLSCSPISGHRSVSWYQQTPGQGLQFLFEYFSETQRNKGNFPGRFSGRQFSNSRSEMNVSTLELGDSALYLCASSQGDRGSSGANVLTFGAGSRLTVL.

The rearrangement links TRBV27 to TRBJ1-5; D is uncertain. Trimming removed 3 bases from V and 0 bases from J, with 9 bases in between. Germline V gives CDR1 MNHEY, CDR2 SMNVEV (reference sequence). The CDR3 totals 15 residues. The CDR3 sequence is CASSFSRNSNQPQHF. Here the CDR3 DNA reads TGTGCCAGCAGTTTTTCCAGGAATAGCAATCAGCCCCAGCATTTT.

This clonotype showed up many times. Mismatch with germline at one junction end may stem from a read error. The chain combines TRBV5-1 with TRBJ2-7, with 13 bases fitting TRBD2. This CDR3 spans 16 amino acids. Germline V gene data show CDR1 as SGHRS and CDR2 as YFSETQ. The CDR3 DNA follows: TGTGCCAGCAGCCCACTACTAGCGGGAGGGCGGTACGAGCAGTACTTC. Translating it yields CASSPLLAGGRYEQYF.

V gene TRBV18 combines with J gene TRBJ2-5; D is perhaps TRBD2 (6 bases). In germline, CDR1 is KGHSH, CDR2 LQKENI. The CDR3 extends over 13 amino acids. V gave up 3 bases and J gave up 9 bases, with 14 bases separating them. CDR3 region: CASSPYPGGAQYF. CDR3 DNA: TGTGCCAGCTCACCCTATCCAGGCGGGGCCCAGTACTTC.

At least ten counts were recorded for this clonotype. J is TRBJ2-7 and V is TRBV6-2 or TRBV6-3; D remains ambiguous. V was clipped by 1 base and J by 4 bases, with 2 bases between them. The germline CDR1 and CDR2 sequences are MNHEY and SVGEGT. The CDR3 totals 11 residues. The CDR3 DNA follows: TGTGCCAGCAGTTACTTTTACGAGCAGTACTTC. It translates to CASSYFYEQYF.

The V gene is TRBV29-1, the J gene TRBJ1-1, with 7 bases identical to TRBD1. Trimming removed 5 bases from V and 7 bases from J; junction bases left unmatched: 7. In germline, CDR1 is SQVTM, CDR2 ANQGSEA. CDR3 length: 12 amino acids. CDR3 region: CSVRDSQYEAFF. As DNA, the CDR3 is TGCAGCGTTCGGGACAGCCAATATGAAGCTTTCTTT.

This clonotype was detected a few times. V and J are TRBV19 and TRBJ1-5; D perhaps matches TRBD1 (6 bases). The length of the CDR3 is 14 residues. The germline V gene has CDR1 LNHDA and CDR2 SQIVND (reference sequence). V lost 5 bases and J 6 bases, leaving 14 bases between the germline ends. The CDR3 is CASSFGGRGQPQHF. The CDR3 nucleotides are TGTGCCAGTAGTTTCGGGGGGCGCGGTCAGCCCCAGCATTTT.

The gene calls are TRBV7-3 and TRBJ2-3, with D possibly being TRBD1 (5 bases). V dropped 0 bases and J dropped 9 bases, with 10 bases sitting between them. This CDR3 contains 13 residues. The germline V gene has CDR1 SGHTA and CDR2 FQGTGA. CDR3 amino acids: CASSLTSGITQYF. Here the CDR3 DNA reads TGTGCCAGCAGCTTAACGTCAGGGATCACGCAGTATTTT.

The table lists this clonotype with a few counts. J is TRBJ2-1 and V is TRBV18; D is undetermined. CDR1 is KGHSH and CDR2 is LQKENI in the germline V gene. The CDR3 covers 13 residues. V was trimmed by 3 bases and J by 4 bases, leaving 7 bases between them. This chain's CDR3 is CASSPGLYNEQFF. CDR3 coding DNA: TGTGCCAGCTCACCGGGCCTTTACAATGAGCAGTTCTTC.

This clonotype was counted many times. The chain is built from TRBV30 and TRBJ1-4; D ambiguous. CDR3 size: 14 residues. CDR1 GTSNPN and CDR2 SVGIG come from the germline V gene (reference sequence). V was cut by 3 bases and J by 4 bases, with 12 bases left in between. CDR3 coding DNA: TGTGCCTGGAGGACCGGGCTATTTAATGAAAAACTGTTTTTT. Amino acid sequence: CAWRTGLFNEKLFF.